Each of the 17 T cell receptor beta chains below was sequenced from the same sample in a study of blood T cell repertoires in COVID-19 (dated by TCRdb to 2018 to 2020). Preparation of the library involved the immunoSEQ multiplex PCR assay. The source is immuneACCESS, and TCRdb retained only in-frame sequences with V and J called. Part of the clones is not carried over; for the studies checked, unresolved V genes explain less than half of this, and the remainder is unexplained. A total of more than 10,000 clones appear in this sample, 90% of them only once. The ten biggest clones cover about 9.4% of the sample. The sequenced material came from peripheral blood. Every receptor here comes from a human donor in a cohort sampled during active COVID-19.

The chain employs TRBV7-6 and TRBJ1-2, with 8 bases fitting TRBD1. Germline values: CDR1 SGHVS, CDR2 FNYEAQ. Trimming took 4 bases from V and 8 from J; bases not matched to a gene: 6. CDR3 size: 13 residues. The CDR3 nucleotides are TGTGCCAGCAGCTCCCGGACAGGGCAGGGCTACACCTTC. This codes for CASSSRTGQGYTF. Complete variable domain (other parts from reference TRBV7-6 and TRBJ1-2): GAGVSQSPRYKVTKRGQDVALRCDPISGHVSLYWYRQALGQGPEFLTYFNYEAQQDKSGLPNDRFSAERPEGSISTLTIQRTEQRDSAMYRCASSSRTGQGYTFGSGTRLTVV.

The chain links TRBV10-3 to TRBJ2-7; TRBD2 agrees at 13 bases. CDR3 length: 14 amino acids. With 9 bases clipped from V and 6 bases from J, the junction kept 8 bases outside the gene matches. The germline gives CDR1 ENHRY, CDR2 SYGVKD. CDR3 in amino acids: CAMGLAGLTSEQYF. CDR3 nucleotides: TGTGCCATGGGACTAGCGGGGTTGACTAGCGAGCAGTACTTC.

V gene TRBV15 combines with J gene TRBJ2-7; 12 bases fit TRBD1. The CDR3 has 16 amino acids. V shed 0 bases, J shed 7 bases, and the junction held 7 bases outside the gene matches. Germline CDR1 and CDR2: LNHNV and YYDKDF (reference sequence). The CDR3 DNA is TGTGCCACCAGCAGAGATTGGGGACAGGGGGCGCGTGAGCAGTACTTC. This translates into CATSRDWGQGAREQYF.

This rearrangement joins TRBV7-8 to TRBJ1-2; D not certain. The CDR3 is 13 amino acids. Between the trimmed V and J ends, which lost 3 bases and 4 bases, there was a span of 9 bases. Germline CDR1 SGHVS, CDR2 FQNEAQ. As DNA, the CDR3 is TGTGCCAGCAGCTTTGGGCCTCTCTATGGCTACACCTTC. Its translation is CASSFGPLYGYTF.

This clone has only a few counts. The chain couples TRBV2 to TRBJ1-6; D remains ambiguous. V lost 4 bases and J lost 7, with 14 bases in between. Germline V gene data show CDR1 as SNHLY and CDR2 as FYNNEI. The CDR3 is 15 residues long. In DNA form, the CDR3 reads TGTGCCAGCAGTGTTCTAGACCCCGTAAATTCACCCCTCCACTTT. This translates into CASSVLDPVNSPLHF. Together with reference TRBV2 and TRBJ1-6, the CDR3 gives the full variable domain: EPEVTQTPSHQVTQMGQEVILRCVPISNHLYFYWYRQILGQKVEFLVSFYNNEISEKSEIFDDQFSVERPDGSNFTLKIRSTKLEDSAMYFCASSVLDPVNSPLHFGNGTRLTVT.

This sequence joins TRBV10-3 and TRBJ2-7, with 9 bases identical to TRBD2. Trimming at V came to 0 bases and at J to 4 bases, leaving 4 bases not matched to a gene. The CDR3 has 15 residues. In germline, CDR1 is ENHRY, CDR2 SYGVKD. CDR3 region: CAISESSGGLYEQYF. The CDR3 region has the DNA TGTGCCATCAGTGAGTCAAGCGGGGGGCTTTACGAGCAGTACTTC.

The chain employs TRBV4-1 and TRBJ2-7; 8 bases map to TRBD1. CDR1 is MGHRA and CDR2 is YSYEKL in the germline V gene. With 0 bases clipped from V and 3 bases from J, the junction kept 13 bases outside the gene matches. The CDR3 covers 18 residues. The CDR3 DNA reads TGCGCCAGCAGCCAAGATATTATGGCAGGGGGCCTGATCTACGAGCAGTACTTC. Its translation is CASSQDIMAGGLIYEQYF.

This rearrangement joins TRBV29-1 to TRBJ1-1; 7 nucleotides agree with TRBD1. The germline V gene encodes CDR1 SQVTM and CDR2 ANQGSEA. The CDR3 length is 13 residues. V dropped 7 bases and J dropped 0; count of bases not matched to a gene: 5. CDR3 residues: CSDPTGMNTEAFF. As DNA, the CDR3 is TGCAGCGATCCGACAGGGATGAACACTGAAGCTTTCTTT. Using reference TRBV29-1 and TRBJ1-1 for the parts outside the CDR3, the full variable domain is SAVISQKPSRDICQRGTSLTIQCQVDSQVTMMFWYRQQPGQSLTLIATANQGSEATYESGFVIDKFPISRPNLTFSTLTVSNMSPEDSSIYLCSDPTGMNTEAFFGQGTRLTVV.

J is TRBJ2-7 and V is TRBV7-2; D uncertain. The V and J ends lost 1 base and 4 bases respectively, with 5 bases between them. The CDR3 totals 12 residues. Germline CDR1 and CDR2: SGHTA and FQGNSA. The CDR3, as DNA: TGTGCCAGCAGCTTAGTCAGGTACGAGCAGTACTTC. Residues: CASSLVRYEQYF.

V is TRBV7-9 and J is TRBJ1-6, with 9 positions matching TRBD1. The CDR3 totals 15 residues. The V segment lost 5 bases and the J segment 5 bases; nucleotides outside the gene matches: 4. CDR1 SEHNR and CDR2 FQNEAQ come from the germline V gene (reference sequence). CDR3 DNA: TGTGCCAGCAGCCCACGACAGGGGGATAATTCACCCCTCCACTTT. This sequence encodes CASSPRQGDNSPLHF.

The genes are TRBV7-9 and TRBJ1-2; 7 nucleotides agree with TRBD1. V gave up 8 bases and J gave up 4 bases; unmatched junction bases: 13. CDR3 size: 15 residues. CDR1 and CDR2 from the germline V gene are SEHNR and FQNEAQ (reference sequence). The CDR3, as DNA: TGTGCCAGCGGTGGTTTGGGACAGCCTATCTATGGCTACACCTTC. Protein: CASGGLGQPIYGYTF. The full variable domain, its missing parts supplied by reference TRBV7-9 and TRBJ1-2, is DTGVSQNPRHKITKRGQNVTFRCDPISEHNRLYWYRQTLGQGPEFLTYFQNEAQLEKSRLLSDRFSAERPKGSFSTLEIQRTEQGDSAMYLCASGGLGQPIYGYTFGSGTRLTVV.

A remark on this clone: At the DNA level, this CDR3 is encoded by other sequences in the same sample as well. The V and J genes are TRBV3-1 (or the pseudogene TRBV3-2) and TRBJ2-5; TRBD2 matches at 7 bases. CDR3 length equals 15 residues. Germline V gene sequence: CDR1 LGHDT, CDR2 YNNKEL (reference sequence). J gave up 4 bases and V 1 base, and 6 bases lay outside the gene matches. CDR3 bases: TGTGCCAGCAGCCAAGGGTGGGGGAGGGGAGAGACCCAGTACTTC. It yields the protein CASSQGWGRGETQYF.

This chain links TRBV28 with TRBJ2-2; weak D call: TRBD1 (5 bases). Germline V lookup: CDR1 MDHEN, CDR2 SYDVKM. CDR3 length: 16 amino acids. V was trimmed by 5 bases and J by 2 bases, leaving 15 bases between them. CDR3 coding DNA: TGTGCCAGCAGTCCCCAAGGGGCCCCTAACACCGGGGAGCTGTTTTTT. This sequence encodes CASSPQGAPNTGELFF.

V usage is TRBV25-1 and J usage is TRBJ1-1; a possible D gene is TRBD1 (6 bases). This CDR3 is built from 13 residues. The V gene lost 2 bases and the J gene lost 7 bases, with 11 bases spanning the gap. Germline CDR1 is MGHDK and CDR2 is SYGVNS. Here the CDR3 reads CASSEPRQVEAFF. CDR3 DNA: TGTGCCAGCAGTGAACCTCGACAGGTTGAAGCTTTCTTT.

The rearrangement links TRBV19 to TRBJ2-7; no reliable D call. Trimming took 3 bases from V and 3 from J, leaving 15 bases between them. The CDR3 is 15 amino acids. CDR1 LNHDA and CDR2 SQIVND come from the germline V gene (reference sequence). Written as DNA, the CDR3 is TGTGCCAGTAGTATCTCCGCAGGTCCCTACTACGAGCAGTACTTC. It specifies CASSISAGPYYEQYF.

The chain recombines TRBV27 with TRBJ1-6; 11 nucleotides match TRBD1. Germline values: CDR1 MNHEY, CDR2 SMNVEV (reference sequence). Germline trimming cut 3 bases from V and 8 bases from J; bases unmatched to any gene: 3. This CDR3 has 15 amino acids. The CDR3 reads CASSFWDRGYSPLHF. CDR3 nucleotides: TGTGCCAGCAGTTTTTGGGACAGGGGGTATTCACCCCTCCACTTT.

This rearrangement joins TRBV27 to TRBJ2-1; 8 bases are shared with TRBD2. Germline CDR1 MNHEY, CDR2 SMNVEV (reference sequence). The CDR3 loop spans 14 amino acids. V lost 2 bases and J lost 6; bases outside the gene matches: 3. The CDR3 DNA sequence: TGTGCCAGCAGTTTACGGGGGGGGCTCAATGAGCAGTTCTTC. Residues: CASSLRGGLNEQFF.